The 25 T cell receptor beta chains presented below share a single source sample, sequenced in a study of glioma-infiltrating T cells. TCR alpha and beta CDR3 regions were amplified from RNA using iRepertoire nested multiplex PCR. TCRdb itself ran the multiplex PCR reads through MiXCR, one entry per CDR3 protein. The sample gives over 80,000 distinct CDR3 sequences, roughly 37% of which show up once; around two fifths is in the top ten. Sample: glioma tissue, nonneoplastic brain tissue, or PBMCs (not recorded which). The receptors shown here come from a human donor with low-grade glioma or glioblastoma, undergoing nonglioma brain surgery, or in good health (not recorded which).

This clonotype has just a few counts. A single base separates this from a much larger clone, so it may be a read error. The chain combines TRBV12-3 or TRBV12-4 with TRBJ2-5, with D tentatively TRBD1 (5 bases). This CDR3 comprises 13 residues. The CDR3 loop is CASAKGYQEAQYF. The CDR3, as DNA: TGTGCCAGTGCCAAGGGGTACCAAGAGGCCCAGTACTTC.

This chain joins TRBV28 and TRBJ2-1; the match to TRBD2 covers 12 bases. Germline lookup yields CDR1 MDHEN and CDR2 SYDVKM. This CDR3 comprises 15 residues. Germline trimming cut 4 bases from V and 8 bases from J; bases unmatched to any gene: 6. Here the CDR3 reads CASSYPSGGGDEQFF. In DNA form, the CDR3 reads TGTGCCAGCAGTTACCCTAGCGGGGGGGGCGATGAGCAGTTCTTC.

This clonotype was recorded only once. Since a much larger clone is just one base distant, this may be a read error. The chain recombines TRBV7-9 with TRBJ2-7, with 15 bases fitting TRBD2. The germline V gene encodes CDR1 SEHNR and CDR2 FQNEAQ (reference sequence). The CDR3 contains 19 residues. J gave up 4 bases and V 3 bases, and 13 bases lay outside the gene matches. The CDR3 DNA is TGTGCCAGCAGCTTTCAACTGTCGGGACTAGCGGGAGGACGGTACGAGCAGTACTTC. This translates into CASSFQLSGLAGGRYEQYF.

For this clonotype: Germline is not matched at one junction end, which may reflect a read error. The genes are TRBV7-8 and TRBJ2-1; D unresolved. Germline loops: CDR1 SGHVS, CDR2 FQNEAQ. This CDR3 is 11 amino acids long. The CDR3, as DNA: TGTGCCAGCAGCTCCCCCGGTGAGCAACTTTTC. The encoded protein is CASSSPGEQLF.

The rearrangement uses TRBV19 and TRBJ2-3; D is unclear. The germline V gene encodes CDR1 LNHDA and CDR2 SQIVND (reference sequence). The CDR3 totals 11 residues. Trimming took off 11 bases at V and 6 bases at J, with 12 bases between the two ends. The CDR3 region has the DNA TGTGCCCCCCCCCCGAGGGATACGCAGTATTTT. Protein sequence: CAPPPRDTQYF.

This clonotype was counted many times. V usage is TRBV7-6 and J usage is TRBJ2-1; D gene ambiguous. Germline lookup yields CDR1 SGHVS and CDR2 FNYEAQ. CDR3 length: 12 residues. V was pared by 3 bases and J by 5 bases, with 5 bases between. CDR3 loop: CASSFIDNEQFF. Written as DNA, the CDR3 is TGTGCCAGCAGCTTTATCGACAATGAGCAGTTCTTC.

The J gene is TRBJ2-6, the V gene TRBV5-1, with D unclear. This CDR3 region has 16 residues. The ends were cut back, 5 bases at V and 0 bases at J, with 12 bases in the middle. The germline V gene has CDR1 SGHRS and CDR2 YFSETQ. The CDR3 DNA reads as TGCGCCAGCAGGGAATCAGTGCACTCTGGGGCCAACGTCCTGACTTTC. The encoded protein is CASRESVHSGANVLTF.

This clonotype appeared once. DNA of the CDR3: TGTGCCAGCGGACAGGGGAATGCCTACGAGCAGTACTTC. It is translated as CASGQGNAYEQYF. The rearrangement joins TRBV12-3 or TRBV12-4 to TRBJ2-7; TRBD1 matches at 9 bases. The CDR3 contains 13 residues. After removal of 8 bases from V and 2 bases from J, the junction contained 4 bases not matched to a gene.

CDR3 in amino acids: CATSSLQGFSYEQYF. CDR3 bases: TGTGCCACCAGCAGCCTACAGGGATTCTCCTACGAGCAGTACTTC. V and J are TRBV15 and TRBJ2-7; D is possibly TRBD1 (6 bases). Germline V gene data show CDR1 as LNHNV and CDR2 as YYDKDF (reference sequence). The V and J ends lost 3 bases and 0 bases respectively, with 12 bases between them. The CDR3 is 15 residues long.

This clonotype was seen repeatedly, ten times or more. This chain connects TRBV3-1 to TRBJ2-4; D is perhaps TRBD2 (5 bases). CDR1 is LGHDT and CDR2 is YNNKEL in the germline V gene (reference sequence). The V end was cut by 1 base, the J end by 9 bases, with 13 bases between. The CDR3 is 14 residues long. CDR3 DNA sequence: TGTGCCAGCAGCCAAGGGACTCCAACCGGCATTCAGTACTTC. Its translation: CASSQGTPTGIQYF.

This clonotype appeared once. A single base separates this from a much larger clone, so it may be a read error. This chain joins TRBV5-4 and TRBJ2-7; D not resolved. The V and J ends lost 3 bases and 2 bases respectively, with 15 bases between them. CDR1 is SGHNT and CDR2 is YYREEE in the germline V gene (reference sequence). The CDR3 is made up of 15 amino acids. CDR3 in amino acids: CASSYLAGLTYEQYF. The DNA of the CDR3 is TGTGCCAGCAGCTACCTCGCCGGGCTCACCTACGAGCAGTACTTC.

This clonotype was seen ten or more times. Germline is not matched at one junction end, which may reflect a read error. The rearrangement links TRBV28 to TRBJ1-1; TRBD1 might be the D (5 bases). Germline V gives CDR1 MDHEN, CDR2 SYDVKM. The CDR3 runs to 12 residues. CDR3 protein: CASKGLKTEAFF. The CDR3 nucleotides are TGTGCCAGCAAGGGGCTGAAGACTGAAGCTTTCTTT.

On this clonotype itself: A single base separates this from a much larger clone, so it may be a read error. The chain recombines TRBV12-3 or TRBV12-4 with TRBJ1-5; 8 nucleotides match TRBD1. CDR3 length: 15 residues. CDR3 protein: CASRQGSGSNQPKHF. CDR3 nucleotide sequence: TGTGCCAGCCGACAGGGGAGTGGCAGCAATCAGCCCAAGCATTTT.

Notes on this clonotype: The junction does not match germline at one end; this may be a read error. The V gene is TRBV20-1, the J gene TRBJ2-1, with 8 bases lining up with TRBD2. Germline assignment: CDR1 DFQATT and CDR2 SNEGSKA (reference sequence). The CDR3 is 13 residues long. In DNA, the CDR3 is TGCAGTGACATTGGACTAGCTTCCAATGAGCGGTTCTTC. It specifies CSDIGLASNERFF.

This clonotype was observed at least ten times. V is TRBV29-1 and J is TRBJ2-3; TRBD2 matches at 9 bases. Germline CDR1 is SQVTM and CDR2 is ANQGSEA. The V segment lost 6 bases and the J segment 3 bases; nucleotides outside the gene matches: 1. The CDR3 has 12 amino acids. CDR3 nucleotide sequence: TGCAGCGTGACTAGCGGAACAGATACGCAGTATTTT. Translated, it gives CSVTSGTDTQYF.

This clonotype was detected ten times or more. V gene TRBV7-8 combines with J gene TRBJ2-1; 9 bases line up with TRBD2. The CDR3 spans 18 residues. V shed 1 base, J shed 3 bases, and the junction held 10 bases outside the gene matches. The germline V gene has CDR1 SGHVS and CDR2 FQNEAQ. CDR3 in amino acids: CASSLGAPGLAFYNEQFF. The CDR3 region has the DNA TGTGCCAGCAGCTTAGGGGCCCCTGGACTAGCGTTCTACAATGAGCAGTTCTTC.

This clonotype was seen ten or more times. The gene calls are TRBV12-3 or TRBV12-4 and TRBJ2-7, with a weak D call TRBD1 (6 bases). The CDR3 loop spans 14 amino acids. The germline V and J ends were trimmed by 5 bases and 2 bases, with 13 bases remaining between them. The CDR3 DNA sequence: TGTGCCAGCAGTCAACAGGGTGGTGCCTACGAGCAGTACTTC. It specifies CASSQQGGAYEQYF.

Judged by abundance, this clonotype is medium-sized. The CDR3 DNA reads as TGTGCCAGCAGCCAAGAACCGGGACTAGCCGGGAATGAGCAGTTCTTC. This encodes CASSQEPGLAGNEQFF. This chain links TRBV3-1 with TRBJ2-1; 9 nucleotides agree with TRBD2. There are 16 residues in the CDR3. V dropped 0 bases and J dropped 7; count of bases not matched to a gene: 7. CDR1 and CDR2 (germline): LGHDT, YNNKEL (reference sequence).

This clonotype was seen repeatedly, ten times or more. The chain is built from TRBV12-3 or TRBV12-4 and TRBJ1-5, with D possibly being TRBD1 (5 bases). Trimming shortened V by 5 bases and J by 2 bases, and 13 bases separated the two germline ends. This CDR3 spans 15 amino acids. CDR3: CASSPEGLGNQPQHF. The CDR3 DNA reads TGTGCCAGCAGTCCGGAGGGGTTGGGCAATCAGCCCCAGCATTTT.

The CDR3 loop reads CASSQGGGYNEQFF. The CDR3 region has the DNA TGTGCCAGCTCCCAAGGGGGAGGATACAATGAGCAGTTCTTC. The V call is TRBV11-2, the J call TRBJ2-1; D may correspond to TRBD1 or TRBD2 (6 bases each). Trimming removed 8 bases from V and 4 bases from J, with 15 bases in between. The CDR3 has 14 residues. Germline V lookup: CDR1 SGHAT, CDR2 FQNNGV.

As concerns this clonotype: This may stem from a read error, because a much larger clone lies one nucleotide away. The rearrangement links TRBV5-5 to TRBJ1-1; TRBD1 might be the D (5 bases). CDR1 SGHKS and CDR2 YYEKEE come from the germline V gene (reference sequence). The CDR3 covers 14 residues. Deletions cut 2 bases from V and 0 bases from J, with 8 bases between. CDR3 sequence reads: CASSLPGLNTEAFF. The CDR3 DNA reads TGTGCCAGCAGCTTACCGGGACTGAACACTGAAGCTTTCTTT.

This clonotype was recorded once. A much bigger clone sits one base away, suggesting this may be a read error. The CDR3, as DNA: TGTGCCAGCAGACAAGCTAGGTTCTCTGGGGCCAACGTCCTGACTTTC. It encodes CASRQARFSGANVLTF. The chain is built from TRBV3-1 and TRBJ2-6; D is unresolved. CDR3 size: 16 residues. Per the germline V gene, CDR1 is LGHDT and CDR2 is YNNKEL (reference sequence).

Ten or more counts support this clonotype. The CDR3 loop reads CASRTSGGPGAQYF. For the CDR3, the DNA is TGTGCCAGCAGGACTAGCGGGGGGCCCGGGGCCCAGTACTTC. The chain couples TRBV28 to TRBJ2-5; 13 bases match TRBD2. The J segment lost 9 bases and the V segment lost 6 bases, leaving 7 bases of the junction unmatched. This CDR3 spans 14 amino acids. Per the germline V gene, CDR1 is MDHEN and CDR2 is SYDVKM. The whole variable domain, filled in from reference TRBV28 and TRBJ2-5, reads DVKVTQSSRYLVKRTGEKVFLECVQDMDHENMFWYRQDPGLGLRLIYFSYDVKMKEKGDIPEGYSVSREKKERFSLILESASTNQTSMYLCASRTSGGPGAQYFGPGTRLLVL.

This clonotype was counted at least ten times. The chain recombines TRBV7-9 with TRBJ1-1; perhaps TRBD1 as D (5 bases). The V end lost 1 base, the J end lost 5 bases, and 11 bases lay between the germline ends. The germline V gene encodes CDR1 SEHNR and CDR2 FQNEAQ (reference sequence). CDR3 length: 14 amino acids. The CDR3 here is CASSLGGVGTEAFF. In nucleotides, the CDR3 is TGTGCCAGCAGCTTAGGGGGGGTAGGGACTGAAGCTTTCTTT.

This clonotype was seen many times. CDR3 sequence (DNA): TGTGCCAGCAGTGATCTACGAGTTGGTGAGCAGTTCTTC. It specifies CASSDLRVGEQFF. The chain uses TRBV25-1 and TRBJ2-1; no reliable D call. The CDR3 covers 13 residues. With 3 bases removed from V and 9 bases from J, the gap between germline ends came to 12 bases. CDR1 and CDR2 from the germline V gene are MGHDK and SYGVNS. Full variable domain (outside the CDR3, taken from reference TRBV25-1 and TRBJ2-1): EADIYQTPRYLVIGTGKKITLECSQTMGHDKMYWYQQDPGMELHLIHYSYGVNSTEKGDLSSESTVSRIRTEHFPLTLESARPSHTSQYLCASSDLRVGEQFFGPGTRLTVL.